Listed below are T cell receptor beta chains from one sample, sequenced in a study of blood T cells in healthy people across ages. TCRdb re-derived calls from the 5' RACE reads in MiXCR, one entry per CDR3 protein. The data hold hundreds of thousands of distinct CDR3 sequences, with just over 55% observed a single time. Sequencing was performed on blood. The receptors here all came from a man in his forties in good health. Both conserved end residues are part of each CDR3. The D gene is left open where the match is weak. Not every row has a clone size; where given, it reads once, few, many or a size class.

v_gene	abundance	j_gene	d_gene	CDR3aa	CDR3nt
TRBV11-3	few	TRBJ2-6	.	CASSLVRSGANVLTF	TGTGCCAGCAGCTTAGTACGTTCTGGGGCCAACGTCCTGACTTTC
TRBV29-1	many	TRBJ1-2	TRBD1	CSVGDRGYGYTF	TGCAGCGTTGGGGACAGGGGTTATGGCTACACCTTC
TRBV27	once	TRBJ2-5	.	CASSFKRTQETQYF	TGTGCCAGCAGTTTCAAGCGTACCCAAGAGACCCAGTACTTC
TRBV29-1	.	TRBJ1-4	TRBD1	CSVGWGGTEIEKLFF	TGCAGCGTTGGGTGGGGAGGGACAGAGATAGAAAAACTGTTTTTT
TRBV4-2	once	TRBJ2-5	TRBD2	CASSQGPAGEQETQYF	TGTGCCAGCAGCCAAGGCCCAGCGGGGGAGCAAGAGACCCAGTACTTC
TRBV5-5	few	TRBJ2-7	.	CASSLTTWSQYF	TGTGCCAGCAGCTTGACTACTTGGTCCCAGTACTTC
TRBV7-6	.	TRBJ2-5	.	CASSLEGQRTETQYF	TGTGCCAGCAGCCTAGAGGGGCAGCGGACGGAGACCCAGTACTTC
TRBV6-2/TRBV6-3	few	TRBJ2-7	TRBD1	CASRDRRRSYEQYF	TGTGCCAGCAGGGACAGGCGTCGCTCCTACGAGCAGTACTTC
TRBV11-2	.	TRBJ2-3	TRBD2	CASSPRYGRLAGRKVPDTQYF	TGTGCCAGCAGCCCCAGGTATGGGCGACTAGCGGGGAGAAAAGTACCAGATACGCAGTATTTT
TRBV20-1	.	TRBJ2-1	TRBD2	CSASRGLAGTNEQFF	TGCAGTGCTTCTAGGGGACTAGCGGGAACAAATGAGCAGTTCTTC
TRBV2	.	TRBJ2-5	TRBD2	CASSEGTSGRLRETQYF	TGTGCCAGCAGCGAGGGGACTAGCGGGAGACTTCGAGAGACCCAGTACTTC
TRBV5-1	.	TRBJ2-1	.	CASSLGDGLNEQFF	TGTGCCAGCAGCTTAGGCGACGGCCTCAATGAGCAGTTCTTC
TRBV4-3	.	TRBJ2-1	TRBD1	CASSQVFGKDRVGDEQFF	TGCGCCAGCAGCCAAGTTTTTGGGAAGGACAGGGTGGGGGATGAGCAGTTCTTC
TRBV27	many	TRBJ1-4	.	CASSLWGHGPGSEKLFF	TGTGCCAGCAGTTTATGGGGGCATGGCCCGGGGAGTGAAAAACTGTTTTTT
TRBV7-9	.	TRBJ2-1	.	CASSLDEYNEQFF	TGTGCCAGCAGCTTAGATGAGTACAATGAGCAGTTCTTC
TRBV20-1	.	TRBJ2-7	TRBD1	CSARHLDRAYEQYF	TGCAGTGCTAGACATCTGGACAGGGCCTACGAGCAGTACTTC
TRBV6-2/TRBV6-3	.	TRBJ2-7	TRBD2	CAASGRQSYEQYF	TGTGCCGCAAGCGGGAGGCAATCCTACGAGCAGTACTTC
TRBV5-1	.	TRBJ2-7	.	CASSRTVDSSYEQYF	TGCGCCAGCAGCCGGACAGTGGATAGCTCCTACGAGCAGTACTTC
TRBV29-1	.	TRBJ2-2	.	CSVEVRGRGNTGELFF	TGCAGCGTTGAAGTAAGGGGGAGAGGGAACACCGGGGAGCTGTTTTTT
TRBV12-3/TRBV12-4	few	TRBJ2-3	.	CASSLGGKPMGDTQYF	TGTGCCAGCAGTTTAGGCGGGAAGCCGATGGGCGATACGCAGTATTTT
TRBV25-1	few	TRBJ2-7	TRBD2	CASSDPGLAGGPMSHEQYF	TGTGCCAGCAGTGACCCTGGACTAGCGGGAGGGCCGATGAGCCACGAGCAGTACTTC
TRBV25-1	.	TRBJ2-5	TRBD2	CASSEARGGTQETQYF	TGTGCCAGCAGTGAAGCACGCGGGGGGACCCAAGAGACCCAGTACTTC
TRBV7-9	.	TRBJ2-5	.	CASSLTWSPEETQYF	TGTGCCAGCAGCTTGACATGGTCCCCGGAGGAGACCCAGTACTTC
TRBV6-5	.	TRBJ1-2	.	CASSQTDNYGYTF	TGTGCCAGCAGTCAGACAGACAACTATGGCTACACCTTC
TRBV28	.	TRBJ1-1	.	CASTSGGNTEAFF	TGTGCCAGCACATCCGGGGGCAACACTGAAGCTTTCTTT
TRBV28	.	TRBJ1-1	.	CASSSLRRARTEAFF	TGTGCCAGCAGTTCTTTGAGGAGGGCTAGGACTGAAGCTTTCTTT
TRBV4-2	.	TRBJ2-7	TRBD2	CASSQDSSGSYEQYF	TGTGCCAGCAGCCAAGACTCTAGCGGGAGCTACGAGCAGTACTTC
TRBV10-3	once	TRBJ2-1	.	CAISGRERSYNEQFF	TGTGCCATCAGTGGACGGGAGCGATCCTACAATGAGCAGTTCTTC
TRBV4-1	few	TRBJ2-7	.	CASSPSSGVGSYEQYF	TGCGCCAGCAGCCCTAGTTCTGGAGTTGGTTCCTACGAGCAGTACTTC
TRBV12-3/TRBV12-4	few	TRBJ1-5	TRBD1	CASTTSDRAWTPQHF	TGTGCCAGCACCACCTCGGACAGGGCTTGGACGCCCCAGCATTTT
TRBV9	.	TRBJ2-1	.	CASSAYRSSHEQFF	TGTGCCAGCAGCGCATACAGATCCTCCCATGAGCAGTTCTTC
TRBV5-1	few	TRBJ2-5	TRBD1	CASSEEGQGMETQYF	TGCGCCAGCAGCGAAGAGGGACAGGGGATGGAGACCCAGTACTTT
TRBV9	.	TRBJ1-1	.	CASSVVTEGRAFF	TGTGCCAGCAGCGTAGTGACCGAAGGTCGGGCTTTCTTT
TRBV6-1	.	TRBJ2-7	.	CASSDLAETYEQYF	TGTGCCAGCAGTGATCTGGCAGAAACCTACGAGCAGTACTTC
TRBV7-3	.	TRBJ2-7	TRBD1	CASSLRNPGTGSYEQYF	TGTGCCAGCAGCTTAAGGAACCCCGGGACAGGCAGCTACGAGCAGTACTTC
TRBV6-5	.	TRBJ2-3	.	CASSYYPRGPRTDTQYF	TGTGCCAGCAGTTACTATCCCCGGGGGCCCCGCACAGATACGCAGTATTTT
TRBV11-3	.	TRBJ2-3	TRBD2	CASSLGLAGGLDTQYF	TGTGCCAGCAGCCTGGGACTAGCGGGAGGTTTGGATACGCAGTATTTT
TRBV2	.	TRBJ1-4	.	CASRAGPSHPTGEKLFF	TGTGCCAGCAGAGCCGGACCTTCCCATCCCACGGGTGAAAAACTGTTTTTT
TRBV7-2	.	TRBJ2-3	TRBD2	CASSLGAPSGGSGDTQYF	TGTGCCAGCAGCTTAGGGGCGCCTAGCGGGGGATCAGGAGATACGCAGTATTTT
TRBV20-1	.	TRBJ2-1	.	CSASGPYNEQFF	TGCAGTGCTAGCGGTCCCTACAATGAGCAGTTCTTC
TRBV10-3	.	TRBJ1-1	TRBD1	CAISERGQGGEAFF	TGTGCCATCAGTGAGAGGGGACAGGGTGGTGAAGCTTTCTTT
TRBV20-1	.	TRBJ1-5	.	CGARAPHSNQPQHF	TGCGGTGCTAGGGCGCCGCATAGCAATCAGCCCCAGCATTTT
TRBV7-9	few	TRBJ1-4	.	CASRAGLEEKLFF	TGTGCCAGCAGAGCAGGGTTGGAGGAAAAACTGTTTTTT
TRBV29-1	.	TRBJ2-5	TRBD1	CSAWDRGETQYF	TGCAGCGCTTGGGACAGGGGAGAGACCCAGTACTTC
TRBV7-9	.	TRBJ2-2	.	CASSLAVGGPSTGELFF	TGTGCCAGCAGCTTAGCGGTTGGGGGACCGAGCACCGGGGAGCTGTTTTTT
TRBV6-6	.	TRBJ2-4	.	CASNRSPEDEQYF	TGTGCCAGCAATCGGTCCCCGGAGGATGAGCAGTACTTC
TRBV20-1	.	TRBJ2-1	.	CSPSSPFLFQGTVWINEQFF	TGCAGTCCTTCCTCACCCTTCCTTTTCCAGGGCACTGTTTGGATCAATGAGCAGTTCTTC
TRBV9	.	TRBJ2-5	TRBD2	CASSATSGAAGTQYF	TGTGCCAGCAGCGCCACCAGCGGGGCCGCGGGGACCCAGTACTTC
TRBV10-3	.	TRBJ1-1	.	CAISREENTEAFF	TGTGCCATCTCCAGGGAGGAGAACACTGAAGCTTTCTTT
TRBV3-1	.	TRBJ2-7	.	CASSQASQGHEQYF	TGTGCCAGCAGCCAAGCCTCACAGGGCCACGAGCAGTACTTC
TRBV4-3	few	TRBJ2-2	.	CASSQVGGAPGELFF	TGCGCCAGCAGCCAAGTTGGAGGGGCTCCCGGGGAGCTGTTTTTT
TRBV7-3	few	TRBJ2-3	TRBD2	CASSLDSGNTDTQYF	TGTGCCAGCAGCCTCGACAGCGGGAACACAGATACGCAGTATTTT
TRBV5-5	.	TRBJ2-5	.	CASSFSAGQETQYF	TGTGCCAGCAGCTTCTCAGCTGGCCAAGAGACCCAGTACTTC
TRBV20-1	.	TRBJ2-1	TRBD2	CSAPEPGLAKNEQFF	TGCAGTGCTCCGGAGCCGGGACTAGCGAAGAATGAGCAGTTCTTC
TRBV7-3	.	TRBJ2-3	TRBD1	CASSLGQGASDTQYF	TGTGCCAGCAGCTTGGGGCAGGGGGCATCAGATACGCAGTATTTT
TRBV6-5	.	TRBJ1-2	TRBD1	CASSYSGFGTGDLLHGYTF	TGTGCCAGCAGTTACTCCGGATTCGGGACAGGGGACCTTTTGCATGGCTACACCTTC
TRBV2	few	TRBJ2-5	.	CASSGRGGSETQYF	TGTGCCAGCAGTGGGCGGGGTGGTTCAGAGACCCAGTACTTC
TRBV12-3/TRBV12-4	.	TRBJ2-3	TRBD1	CASSPRTGGPDTQYF	TGTGCCAGCAGTCCGAGGACAGGGGGACCAGATACGCAGTATTTT
TRBV27	few	TRBJ2-7	.	CASSLGGQGNYEQYF	TGTGCCAGCAGTTTAGGCGGGCAGGGGAACTACGAGCAGTACTTC